This TCR beta chain was profiled in a study of cytomegalovirus exposure and HLA in healthy donors. The PCR made use of 60 Vbeta and 13 Jbeta primers. The method was immunoSEQ multiplex PCR; TCRdb's version includes in-frame clones alone and lacks a portion of them. The data hold roughly 150,000 clones, with roughly 80% observed a single time. Germline CDR1 is KGHSH and CDR2 is LQKENI. The CDR3 consists of 14 residues. Trimming removed 1 base at V and 6 bases at J, with 13 bases between. The sample consisted of PBMCs. The J gene is TRBJ2-7, the V gene TRBV18; the D gene is possibly TRBD1 (5 bases). The TCR sequence derives from a man in his forties or fifties in good health and CMV-seropositive. The CDR3 is CASSPQGYDSEQYF. Written as DNA, the CDR3 is TGTGCCAGCTCACCACAGGGGTATGATTCCGAGCAGTACTTC.